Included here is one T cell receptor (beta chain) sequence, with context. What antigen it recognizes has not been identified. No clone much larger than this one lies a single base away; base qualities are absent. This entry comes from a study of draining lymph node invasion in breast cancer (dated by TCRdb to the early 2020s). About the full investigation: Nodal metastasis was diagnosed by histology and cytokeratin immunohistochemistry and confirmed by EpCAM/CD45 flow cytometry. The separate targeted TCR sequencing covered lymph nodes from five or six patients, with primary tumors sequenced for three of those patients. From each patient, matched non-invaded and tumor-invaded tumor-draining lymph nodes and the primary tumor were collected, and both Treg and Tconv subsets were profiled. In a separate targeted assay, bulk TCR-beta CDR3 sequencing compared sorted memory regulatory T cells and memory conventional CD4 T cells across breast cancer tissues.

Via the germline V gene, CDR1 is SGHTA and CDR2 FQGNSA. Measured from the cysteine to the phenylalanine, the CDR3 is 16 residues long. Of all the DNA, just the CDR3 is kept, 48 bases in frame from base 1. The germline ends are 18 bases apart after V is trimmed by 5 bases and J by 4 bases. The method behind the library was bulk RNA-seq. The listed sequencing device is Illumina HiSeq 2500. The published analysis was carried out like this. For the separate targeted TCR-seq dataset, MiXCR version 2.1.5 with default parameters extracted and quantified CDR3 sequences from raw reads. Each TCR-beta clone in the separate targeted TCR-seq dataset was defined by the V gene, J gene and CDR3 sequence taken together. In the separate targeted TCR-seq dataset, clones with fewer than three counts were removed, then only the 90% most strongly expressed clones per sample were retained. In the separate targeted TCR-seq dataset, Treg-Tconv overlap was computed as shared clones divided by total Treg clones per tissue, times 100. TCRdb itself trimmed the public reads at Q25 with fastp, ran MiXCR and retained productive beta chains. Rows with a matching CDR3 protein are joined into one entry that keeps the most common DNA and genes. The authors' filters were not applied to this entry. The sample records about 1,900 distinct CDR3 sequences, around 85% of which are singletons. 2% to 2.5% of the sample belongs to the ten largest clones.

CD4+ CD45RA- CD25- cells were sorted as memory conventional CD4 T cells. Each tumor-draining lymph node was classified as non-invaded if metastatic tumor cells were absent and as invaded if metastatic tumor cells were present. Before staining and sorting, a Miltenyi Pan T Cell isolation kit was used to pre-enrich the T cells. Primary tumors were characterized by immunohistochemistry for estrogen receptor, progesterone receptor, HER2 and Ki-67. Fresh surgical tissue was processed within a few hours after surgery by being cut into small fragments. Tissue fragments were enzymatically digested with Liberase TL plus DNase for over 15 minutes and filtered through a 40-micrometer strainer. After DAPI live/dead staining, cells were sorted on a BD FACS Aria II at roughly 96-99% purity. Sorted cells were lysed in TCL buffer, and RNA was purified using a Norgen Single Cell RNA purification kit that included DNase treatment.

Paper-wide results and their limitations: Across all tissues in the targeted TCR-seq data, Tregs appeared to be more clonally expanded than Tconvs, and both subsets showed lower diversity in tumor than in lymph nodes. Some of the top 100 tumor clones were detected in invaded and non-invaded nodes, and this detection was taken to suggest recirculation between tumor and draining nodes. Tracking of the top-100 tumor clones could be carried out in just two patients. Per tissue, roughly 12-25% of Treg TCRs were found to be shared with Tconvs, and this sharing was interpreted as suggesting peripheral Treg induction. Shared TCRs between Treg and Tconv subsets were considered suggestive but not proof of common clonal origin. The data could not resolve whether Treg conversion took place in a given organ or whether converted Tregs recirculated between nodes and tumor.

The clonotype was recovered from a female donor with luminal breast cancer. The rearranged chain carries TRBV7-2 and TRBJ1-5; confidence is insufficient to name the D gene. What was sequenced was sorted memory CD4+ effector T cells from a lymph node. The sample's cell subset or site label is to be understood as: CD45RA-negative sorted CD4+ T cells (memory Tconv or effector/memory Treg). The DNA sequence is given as TGTGCCAGCAGCCCGGAGGCCGACCGACCTAATCAGCCCCAGCATTTT. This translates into CASSPEADRPNQPQHF.